This record concerns one T cell receptor beta chain sequence. This specimen belongs to a study of blood T cells in healthy people across ages. Study information: Using template switching, researchers captured about one barcoded beta molecule for each two T cells.

A second PCR of 7 to 11 cycles used a sample-barcoded 5' primer and a J-beta primer mix. A template-switch adaptor containing 12 random nucleotides labeled each cDNA molecule. A single record per CDR3 protein comes from TCRdb applying MiXCR to the 5' RACE reads. The sample contains 780,000 or so distinct CDR3 sequences, approximately 55% of which appear only once. The CDR3 loop spans 14 amino acids. Trimming removed 0 bases at V and 6 bases at J, with 14 bases between. CDR1 and CDR2 (germline): GTSNPN, SVGIG (reference sequence). Whenever a sample was processed, at least 7 million PBMCs were isolated.

The source of this sequence is an elderly man in good health. Sequencing used blood. V usage is TRBV30 and J usage is TRBJ1-2, with no clear D. The CDR3 here is CAWSVRGRRDGYTF. The CDR3 nucleotides read TGTGCCTGGAGTGTACGTGGCAGGAGGGATGGCTACACCTTC.